These 27 T cell receptor beta chains share one sample of origin, sequenced in a study of shared clonotypes between healthy human individuals. Sequencing was performed with immunoSEQ multiplex PCR; in TCRdb, only in-frame clones are kept and a portion is missing. The data contain over a million clones, more than 75% of them seen just once; the ten biggest clones take up around 0.61%. Sequenced input: memory CD4+ T cells from PBMCs. This sample's subset: CD45RA-negative fraction. These receptors were taken from a man aged 18 to 29 in good health. Some clones in this sample may be carry-over from other donors' samples.

In this sample, this clone turned up once. The chain recombines TRBV5-5 with TRBJ2-7; D perhaps matches TRBD2 (6 bases). The germline gives CDR1 SGHKS, CDR2 YYEKEE (reference sequence). V lost 2 bases, J lost 0 bases, and 15 bases lay in between. The CDR3 totals 16 residues. Here the CDR3 DNA reads TGTGCCAGCAGCTTTGGCGGGGCCCAAAGCTCCTACGAGCAGTACTTC. Translated: CASSFGGAQSSYEQYF.

As for this clone: Germline and junction disagree at one end, which may indicate a read error. V usage is TRBV5-1 and J usage is TRBJ1-2; a weak D match, TRBD1 (6 bases). The length of the CDR3 is 16 residues. Germline CDR1 reads SGHRS; CDR2 reads YFSETQ. Here the CDR3 reads CASRLGHVQGNYGYTF. DNA of the CDR3: TGCGCCAGCAGGTTGGGACACGTACAGGGAAACTATGGCTACACCTTC.

This chain uses TRBV6-1 with TRBJ2-1; TRBD1 aligns across 9 bases. The CDR3 loop spans 15 amino acids. After removal of 8 bases from V and 6 bases from J, the junction contained 11 bases not matched to a gene. Germline assignment: CDR1 MNHNS and CDR2 SASEGT. The CDR3 loop reads CASVPGQGQPNEQFF. CDR3 DNA: TGTGCCAGCGTTCCGGGACAGGGTCAGCCCAATGAGCAGTTCTTC.

The chain links TRBV7-6 to TRBJ2-2; perhaps TRBD2 as D (5 bases). The CDR3 has 13 residues. V lost 5 bases and J lost 2, with 6 bases in between. Germline CDR1 SGHVS, CDR2 FNYEAQ. For the CDR3, the DNA is TGTGCCAGCAGCCGGACTAACACCGGGGAGCTGTTTTTT. Translating it yields CASSRTNTGELFF.

This clone was counted only a few times. The genes are TRBV11-2 and TRBJ1-3; no firm D call. The V and J ends lost 5 bases and 2 bases respectively, with 13 bases between them. This CDR3 is 15 amino acids long. CDR1 is SGHAT and CDR2 is FQNNGV in the germline V gene. This CDR3 reads CASSLGPPPGNTIYF. CDR3 in DNA: TGTGCCAGCAGCCTCGGGCCACCGCCTGGAAACACCATATATTTT.

This chain connects TRBV5-1 to TRBJ2-6; TRBD1 matches at 8 bases. CDR3 length: 17 amino acids. CDR1 is SGHRS, CDR2 YFSETQ, per germline. The V gene end was trimmed by 6 bases and the J gene end by 0 bases; junction bases not matched to a gene: 8. CDR3 in DNA: TGCGCCAGCAACCCCGGGACAGGTAGCTCTGGGGCCAACGTCCTGACTTTC. Protein: CASNPGTGSSGANVLTF.

The chain is built from TRBV29-1 and TRBJ2-5, with a weak D call TRBD1 (6 bases). V was cut by 4 bases and J by 7 bases, with 13 bases left in between. The V gene's germline CDR1 is SQVTM and CDR2 ANQGSEA. The CDR3 loop spans 12 amino acids. As DNA, the CDR3 is TGCAGCGTTGGGGGGCCCTCGAGGACCCAGTACTTC. It yields the protein CSVGGPSRTQYF. Filled out from reference TRBV29-1 and TRBJ2-5, the complete variable domain reads SAVISQKPSRDICQRGTSLTIQCQVDSQVTMMFWYRQQPGQSLTLIATANQGSEATYESGFVIDKFPISRPNLTFSTLTVSNMSPEDSSIYLCSVGGPSRTQYFGPGTRLLVL.

Turning to this clone: Other nucleotide sequences from this sample produce the same CDR3. The gene calls are TRBV5-1 and TRBJ2-5, with D maybe TRBD2 (5 bases). CDR3 length: 13 residues. The germline V gene has CDR1 SGHRS and CDR2 YFSETQ. Trimming shortened V by 0 bases and J by 4 bases, and 7 bases separated the two germline ends. CDR3 sequence reads: CASSLGSGETQYF. DNA of the CDR3: TGCGCCAGCAGCTTGGGAAGCGGAGAGACCCAGTACTTC.

This chain links TRBV10-2 with TRBJ2-6; no clear D. Germline values: CDR1 WSHSY, CDR2 SAAADI. The V gene lost 8 bases and the J gene lost 4 bases, with 9 bases spanning the gap. The CDR3 has 13 residues. Here the CDR3 DNA reads TGCGCCAGCTTGTATTCCGGGGCCAACGTCCTGACTTTC. Its translation is CASLYSGANVLTF.

The V and J genes are TRBV5-1 and TRBJ1-2; D gene uncertain. V lost 1 base to trimming and J lost 7 bases, with 23 bases between them. Germline-derived CDR1 and CDR2 are SGHRS and YFSETQ. CDR3 length: 17 amino acids. CDR3 loop: CASSLLAVVNTPSGYTF. CDR3 nucleotides: TGCGCCAGCAGCTTGCTCGCGGTCGTAAATACACCCTCTGGCTACACCTTC.

This clone appeared once. J is TRBJ2-1 and V is TRBV19; 10 nucleotides line up with TRBD2. This CDR3 has 14 residues. Germline V gene sequence: CDR1 LNHDA, CDR2 SQIVND (reference sequence). Trimming cost V 4 bases and J 6 bases; bases outside gene matches: 3. CDR3 loop: CASSTSGSFNEQFF. Written as DNA, the CDR3 is TGTGCCAGTAGTACTAGCGGGAGCTTCAATGAGCAGTTCTTC.

V gene TRBV28 combines with J gene TRBJ2-1; 10 bases match TRBD2. Germline V gene lookup returns CDR1 MDHEN and CDR2 SYDVKM. J gave up 4 bases and V 6 bases, and 9 bases lay outside the gene matches. The CDR3 has 16 amino acids. The CDR3 sequence: CASSHFGLADYNEQFF. The DNA of the CDR3 is TGTGCCAGCAGCCACTTCGGACTAGCGGATTACAATGAGCAGTTCTTC.

The genes are TRBV7-8 and TRBJ1-2, with a possible D match to TRBD1 (6 bases). The CDR3 length is 15 residues. The V and J ends lost 3 bases and 0 bases respectively, with 11 bases between them. Per germline, CDR1 SGHVS and CDR2 FQNEAQ. The CDR3 DNA is TGTGCCAGCAGCTTGGACAGCCGAACTAACTATGGCTACACCTTC. Protein product: CASSLDSRTNYGYTF.

This clone was detected once. A read error may produce the germline difference seen at one junction end. This CDR3 is also generated by other DNA sequences in the sample. This rearrangement joins TRBV7-7 to TRBJ1-5; perhaps TRBD1 as D (6 bases). Germline V lookup: CDR1 SSHAT, CDR2 FNYEAQ (reference sequence). The CDR3 spans 16 residues. CDR3 loop: CASSQRGGRSNQPQHF. The CDR3 DNA reads as TGTGCCAGCAGCCAGAGGGGGGGCCGGAGCAATCAGCCCCAGCATTTC.

The rearrangement links TRBV5-1 to TRBJ2-7; D might be TRBD2 (5 bases). The CDR3 is 15 residues long. With 0 bases removed from V and 3 bases from J, the gap between germline ends came to 13 bases. Germline CDR1 reads SGHRS; CDR2 reads YFSETQ. The CDR3: CASSLGVARLYEQYF. Here the CDR3 DNA reads TGCGCCAGCAGCTTGGGGGTAGCGCGACTCTACGAGCAGTACTTC.

The chain employs TRBV2 and TRBJ1-5, with D uncertain. V was trimmed by 4 bases and J by 4 bases, leaving 11 bases between them. Germline V gene lookup returns CDR1 SNHLY and CDR2 FYNNEI. The CDR3 contains 14 residues. CDR3 nucleotides: TGTGCCAGCAGTGGATGGGAAGGTAATCAGCCCCAGCATTTT. Its protein is CASSGWEGNQPQHF.

The J gene is TRBJ1-3, the V gene TRBV30; D perhaps matches TRBD1 (6 bases). The CDR3 is 17 residues long. From germline, CDR1 is GTSNPN and CDR2 SVGIG (reference sequence). The V end lost 0 bases, the J end lost 0 bases, and 15 bases lay between the germline ends. CDR3 nucleotides: TGTGCCTGGAGTGTTGCGGGGGCCACAGCCTCTGGAAACACCATATATTTT. This gives the protein CAWSVAGATASGNTIYF.

In this sample, this clone turned up a few times. This sequence joins TRBV28 and TRBJ1-2, with 8 nucleotides matching TRBD1. V was clipped by 5 bases and J by 4 bases; unmatched bases: 6. CDR1 is MDHEN and CDR2 is SYDVKM in the germline V gene. The CDR3 has 14 amino acids. The CDR3 DNA is TGTGCCAGCAGTCCCCCACAGGGGGTCTATGGCTACACCTTC. Its protein product is CASSPPQGVYGYTF.

The chain has TRBV10-1 and TRBJ2-7, with 8 bases lining up with TRBD2. V dropped 8 bases and J dropped 3; count of bases not matched to a gene: 6. Germline loops: CDR1 WNHNN, CDR2 SYGVQD (reference sequence). This CDR3 has 13 amino acids. The CDR3 sequence is CASASGRVYEQYF. CDR3 coding DNA: TGCGCCAGCGCAAGCGGGAGAGTCTACGAGCAGTACTTC.

The chain links TRBV5-1 to TRBJ2-3, with a weak D call TRBD2 (5 bases). Trimming removed 4 bases at V and 0 bases at J, with 9 bases between. Germline lookup yields CDR1 SGHRS and CDR2 YFSETQ. The CDR3 has 14 amino acids. DNA for the CDR3: TGCGCCAGCAGCGCTACTAGTAGCACAGATACGCAGTATTTT. This encodes CASSATSSTDTQYF. Full variable domain (outside the CDR3, taken from reference TRBV5-1 and TRBJ2-3): KAGVTQTPRYLIKTRGQQVTLSCSPISGHRSVSWYQQTPGQGLQFLFEYFSETQRNKGNFPGRFSGRQFSNSRSEMNVSTLELGDSALYLCASSATSSTDTQYFGPGTRLTVL.

This rearrangement joins TRBV6-1 to TRBJ2-1; 9 nucleotides agree with TRBD2. This CDR3 spans 15 amino acids. Germline V gene data show CDR1 as MNHNS and CDR2 as SASEGT. Trimming at V came to 6 bases and at J to 6 bases, leaving 9 bases not matched to a gene. Here the CDR3 DNA reads TGTGCCAGCAGCCCCTCAGCGGGAGGATCCAATGAGCAGTTCTTC. This codes for CASSPSAGGSNEQFF.

Only a few counts were recorded for this clone. The gene calls are TRBV30 and TRBJ1-1; D is perhaps TRBD1 (6 bases). V was trimmed by 1 base and J by 8 bases, leaving 17 bases between them. This CDR3 has 14 amino acids. Per germline, CDR1 GTSNPN and CDR2 SVGIG (reference sequence). In DNA, the CDR3 is TGTGCCTGGAGTGACCCTCCCCAGGGACAAGAAGCTTTCTTT. This encodes CAWSDPPQGQEAFF.

This clone was counted once. The chain links TRBV18 to TRBJ2-2; D remains unclear. The CDR3 runs to 16 residues. The V gene lost 1 base and the J gene lost 4 bases, with 13 bases spanning the gap. CDR1 is KGHSH, CDR2 LQKENI, per germline. CDR3 sequence: CASSPQSRWSTGELFF. DNA of the CDR3: TGTGCCAGCTCACCACAGTCCCGGTGGAGCACCGGGGAGCTGTTTTTT.

This clone showed up just a few times. CDR3: CASSWTGGGIYEQYF. The CDR3 nucleotides are TGTGCCAGCAGCTGGACAGGGGGCGGAATCTACGAGCAGTACTTC. V gene TRBV5-5 combines with J gene TRBJ2-7; 11 bases match TRBD1. The CDR3 has 15 amino acids. V shed 3 bases, J shed 3 bases, and the junction held 5 bases outside the gene matches. Germline V lookup: CDR1 SGHKS, CDR2 YYEKEE (reference sequence). Filled out from reference TRBV5-5 and TRBJ2-7, the complete variable domain reads DAGVTQSPTHLIKTRGQQVTLRCSPISGHKSVSWYQQVLGQGPQFIFQYYEKEERGRGNFPDRFSARQFPNYSSELNVNALLLGDSALYLCASSWTGGGIYEQYFGPGTRLTVT.

The chain joins TRBV5-6 to TRBJ2-3; D possibly corresponds to TRBD2 (5 bases). This CDR3 is built from 15 residues. Trimming stripped 1 base from V and 2 bases from J, with 11 bases between. CDR1 and CDR2 (germline): SGHDT, YYEEEE. Here the CDR3 reads CASSLLGGLTDTQYF. The CDR3 DNA sequence: TGTGCCAGCAGCTTGCTCGGCGGGCTCACAGATACGCAGTATTTT.

The J gene is TRBJ2-5, the V gene TRBV7-6, with D possibly being TRBD1 (5 bases). V was pared by 4 bases and J by 9 bases, with 15 bases between. From germline, CDR1 is SGHVS and CDR2 FNYEAQ. CDR3 length: 13 residues. CDR3 loop: CASSYTRTRAQYF. DNA for the CDR3: TGTGCCAGCAGCTACACCAGGACAAGGGCCCAGTACTTC. Variable domain in full (rest from reference TRBV7-6 and TRBJ2-5): GAGVSQSPRYKVTKRGQDVALRCDPISGHVSLYWYRQALGQGPEFLTYFNYEAQQDKSGLPNDRFSAERPEGSISTLTIQRTEQRDSAMYRCASSYTRTRAQYFGPGTRLLVL.

V gene TRBV2 combines with J gene TRBJ2-5; 8 nucleotides align to TRBD2. Gene TRBJ2-7 matches the end of the DNA better, so the J call may be wrong. The CDR3 has 15 residues. Germline V gene sequence: CDR1 SNHLY, CDR2 FYNNEI. The DNA of the CDR3 is TGTGCCAGCAGCTCCGGACGCGCGGGGGGCCGCGAGCAGTACTTC. As protein: CASSSGRAGGREQYF.